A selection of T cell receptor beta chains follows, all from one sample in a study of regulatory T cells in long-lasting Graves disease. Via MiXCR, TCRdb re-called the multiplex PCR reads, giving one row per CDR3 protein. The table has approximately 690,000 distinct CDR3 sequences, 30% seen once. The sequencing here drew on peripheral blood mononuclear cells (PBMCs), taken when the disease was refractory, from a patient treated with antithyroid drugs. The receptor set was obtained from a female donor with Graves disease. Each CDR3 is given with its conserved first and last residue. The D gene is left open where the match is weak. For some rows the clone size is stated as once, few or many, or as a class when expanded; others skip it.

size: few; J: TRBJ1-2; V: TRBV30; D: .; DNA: TGTGCCTGCTACAGGGTTTCGGGCGGCTACACCTTC; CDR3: CACYRVSGGYTF
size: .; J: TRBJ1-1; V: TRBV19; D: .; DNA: TGTGCCTGTGTAATGGGGGGGCAGGAGACTGAAGCTTTCTTT; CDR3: CACVMGGQETEAFF
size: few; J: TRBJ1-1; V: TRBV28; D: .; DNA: TGTGCCAGCAGTTTAGGTGGGAGGTCTGAAGCTTTCTTT; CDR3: CASSLGGRSEAFF
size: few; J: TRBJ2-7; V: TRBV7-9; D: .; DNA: TGTGCCAGCAGCTTTCCTAACTTCTACGAGCAGTACTTC; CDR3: CASSFPNFYEQYF
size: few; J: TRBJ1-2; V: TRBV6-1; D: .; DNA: TGTGCCAGCAGTGAAGGATGGGCCGACTATGGCTACACCTTC; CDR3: CASSEGWADYGYTF
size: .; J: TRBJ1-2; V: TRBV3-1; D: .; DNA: TGTGCCAGCAGCCAAGGCGACAGCGACTATGGCTACACCTTC; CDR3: CASSQGDSDYGYTF
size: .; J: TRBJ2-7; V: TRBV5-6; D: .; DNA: TGTGCCAGCAGCTTACCCACGGGTAACTACGAGCAGTACTTC; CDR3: CASSLPTGNYEQYF
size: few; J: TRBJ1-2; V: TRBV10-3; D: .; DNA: TGTGCCATCAGTGAGGAAGGGTGGACAGCCACCTTC; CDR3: CAISEEGWTATF
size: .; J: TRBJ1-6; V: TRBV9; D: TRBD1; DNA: TGTGCCAGCAGCGCAGACAGGGGCCTGATATCACCCCTCCACTTT; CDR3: CASSADRGLISPLHF
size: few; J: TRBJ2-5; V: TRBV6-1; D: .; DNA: TGTGCCAGCAGTGATGGGTGGGAGACCCAGTACTTC; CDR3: CASSDGWETQYF
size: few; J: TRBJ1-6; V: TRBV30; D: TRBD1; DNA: TGTGCCTGGAGTGAGGGGTGGACAGGGCGATCACCCCTCCACTTT; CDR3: CAWSEGWTGRSPLHF
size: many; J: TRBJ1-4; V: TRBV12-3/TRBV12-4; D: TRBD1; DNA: TGTGCCAGCAGATGGGGACAGCGAGGTGAAAAACTGTTTTTT; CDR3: CASRWGQRGEKLFF
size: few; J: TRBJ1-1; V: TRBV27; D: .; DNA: TGTGCCAGCAGATCCCTGGACACTGAAGCTTTCTTT; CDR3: CASRSLDTEAFF
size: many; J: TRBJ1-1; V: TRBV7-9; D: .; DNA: TGTGCCAGCAGCTTAACCCAAGACACTGAAGCTTTCTTT; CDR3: CASSLTQDTEAFF
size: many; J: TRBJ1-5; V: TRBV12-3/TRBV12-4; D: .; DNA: TGTGCCAGCAGCCCCGGGACCCGGGAACCCCAGCATTTT; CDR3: CASSPGTREPQHF
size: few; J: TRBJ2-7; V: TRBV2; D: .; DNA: TGTGCCAGCAGTAAGGACACGTCCTACGAGCAGTACTTC; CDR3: CASSKDTSYEQYF
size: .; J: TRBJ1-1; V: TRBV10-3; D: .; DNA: TGTGCCATCAGTGAACCAGGCGCCATGAACACTGAAGCTTTCTTT; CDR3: CAISEPGAMNTEAFF
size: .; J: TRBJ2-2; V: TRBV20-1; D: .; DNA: TGCAGTGCTAGCGGGGGGAACACCGGGGAGCTGTTTTTT; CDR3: CSASGGNTGELFF
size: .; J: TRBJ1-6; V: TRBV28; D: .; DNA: TGTGCCAGCAGCCCAGATCCCAACAGGGCTTCACCCCTCCACTTT; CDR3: CASSPDPNRASPLHF
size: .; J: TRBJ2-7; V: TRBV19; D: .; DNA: TGTGCCAGTAGTATGGAGGGGCCGGGCTACGAGCAGTACTTC; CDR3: CASSMEGPGYEQYF
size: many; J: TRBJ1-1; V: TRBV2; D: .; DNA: TGTGCCAGCAGTGAAGGTGGGTGGGGGAACACTGAAGCTTTCTTT; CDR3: CASSEGGWGNTEAFF
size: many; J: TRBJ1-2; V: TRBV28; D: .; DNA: TGTGCCAGCAGTAGGGGCCGGCTCAACTATGGCTACACCTTC; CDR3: CASSRGRLNYGYTF
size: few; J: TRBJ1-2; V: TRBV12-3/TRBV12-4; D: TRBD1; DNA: TGTGCCAGCAGCTTGGACAGGGGGCAGGGTGGCTACACCTTC; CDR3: CASSLDRGQGGYTF
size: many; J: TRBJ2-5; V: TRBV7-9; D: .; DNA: TGTGCCAGCAGCTCGTGGACCCAAGAGACCCAGTACTTC; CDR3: CASSSWTQETQYF
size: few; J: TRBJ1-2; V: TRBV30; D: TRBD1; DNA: TGTGCCTGGCAGGGGGCTGGTAACTATGGCTACACCTTC; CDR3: CAWQGAGNYGYTF
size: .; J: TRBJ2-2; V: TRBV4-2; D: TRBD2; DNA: TGTGCCAGCAGCCAAGGTCTAGTTAGCGGGAGGGCCTCGGGCACCGGGGAGCTGTTTTTT; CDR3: CASSQGLVSGRASGTGELFF
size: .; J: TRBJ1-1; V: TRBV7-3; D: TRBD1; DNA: TGTGCCAGCAGCTTGACACAGGGGTACACTGAAGCTTTCTTT; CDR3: CASSLTQGYTEAFF
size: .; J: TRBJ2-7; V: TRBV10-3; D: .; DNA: TGTGCCATTAAAAAGACAGGATCAGAAGAGCAGTACTTC; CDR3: CAIKKTGSEEQYF
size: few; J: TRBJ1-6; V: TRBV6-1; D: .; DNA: TGTGCCAGCAGTGAAGCAGGTGGAGGAGCCTATAATTCACCCCTCCACTTT; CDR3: CASSEAGGGAYNSPLHF
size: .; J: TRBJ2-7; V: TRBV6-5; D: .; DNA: TGTGCCAGCAGTTCGACCGGCGTGGACCGAGGGGTCAGTCGCTACGAGCAGTACTTC; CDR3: CASSSTGVDRGVSRYEQYF
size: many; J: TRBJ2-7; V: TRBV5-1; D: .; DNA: TGCGCCAGCAGCTTGTGGTCTAGCGCGAGCTACGAGCAGTACTTC; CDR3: CASSLWSSASYEQYF
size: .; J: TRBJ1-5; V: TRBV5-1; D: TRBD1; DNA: TGCGCCAGCAGCCATGGGACAGCTGATCAGCCCCAGCATTTT; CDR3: CASSHGTADQPQHF
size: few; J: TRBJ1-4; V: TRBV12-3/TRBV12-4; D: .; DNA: TGTGCCAGCAGCCTGGACTGGGGTGTGGTAGAAAAACTGTTTTTT; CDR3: CASSLDWGVVEKLFF
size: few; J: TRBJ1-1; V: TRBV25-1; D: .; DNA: TGTGCCAGCAGTATAGTATCGACGACGAACACTGAAGCTTTCTTT; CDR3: CASSIVSTTNTEAFF
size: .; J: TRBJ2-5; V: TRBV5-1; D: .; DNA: TGCGCCAGCACCCCCGCCCGTTTACCTGGGATGGAGACCCAGTACTTC; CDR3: CASTPARLPGMETQYF
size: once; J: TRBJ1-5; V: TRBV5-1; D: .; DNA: TGCGCCAGCAGGCCCGAGGGTAGCAATCAGCCCCAGCATTTT; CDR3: CASRPEGSNQPQHF
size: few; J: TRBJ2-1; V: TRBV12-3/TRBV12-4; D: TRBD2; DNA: TGTGCCAGCAGTTCCGGACTAGCGGGTTCCTACAATGAGCAGTTCTTC; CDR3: CASSSGLAGSYNEQFF
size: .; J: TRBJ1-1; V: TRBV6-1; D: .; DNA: TGTGCCAGCAGGATCTGGCAGAACACTGAAGCTTTCTTT; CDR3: CASRIWQNTEAFF
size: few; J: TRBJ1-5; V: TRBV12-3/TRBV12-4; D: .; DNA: TGTGCCAGCAGTTCCACCACCAGGGGACCTTATAGCAATCAGCCCCAGCATTTT; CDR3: CASSSTTRGPYSNQPQHF
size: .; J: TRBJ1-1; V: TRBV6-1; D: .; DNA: TGTGCCAGCAGTGAAAATTGGGCCTCGAACACTGAAGCTTTCTTT; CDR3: CASSENWASNTEAFF